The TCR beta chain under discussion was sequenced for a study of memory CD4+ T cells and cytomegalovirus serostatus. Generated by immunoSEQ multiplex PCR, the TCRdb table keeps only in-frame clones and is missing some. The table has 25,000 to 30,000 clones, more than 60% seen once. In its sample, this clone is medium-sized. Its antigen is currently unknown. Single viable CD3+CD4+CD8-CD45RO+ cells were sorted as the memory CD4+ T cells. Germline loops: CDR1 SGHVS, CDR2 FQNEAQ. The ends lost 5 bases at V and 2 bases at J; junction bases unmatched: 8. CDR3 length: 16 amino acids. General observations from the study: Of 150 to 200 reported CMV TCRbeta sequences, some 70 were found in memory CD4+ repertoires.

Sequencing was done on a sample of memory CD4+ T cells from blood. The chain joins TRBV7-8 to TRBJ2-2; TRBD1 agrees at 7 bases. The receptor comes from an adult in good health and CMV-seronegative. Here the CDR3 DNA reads TGTGCCAGCAGCGTGACAGGGAACTTCAACACCGGGGAGCTGTTTTTT. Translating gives CASSVTGNFNTGELFF. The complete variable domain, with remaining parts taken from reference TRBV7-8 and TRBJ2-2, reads GAGVSQSPRYKVAKRGQDVALRCDPISGHVSLFWYQQALGQGPEFLTYFQNEAQLDKSGLPSDRFFAERPEGSVSTLKIQRTQQEDSAVYLCASSVTGNFNTGELFFGEGSRLTVL.